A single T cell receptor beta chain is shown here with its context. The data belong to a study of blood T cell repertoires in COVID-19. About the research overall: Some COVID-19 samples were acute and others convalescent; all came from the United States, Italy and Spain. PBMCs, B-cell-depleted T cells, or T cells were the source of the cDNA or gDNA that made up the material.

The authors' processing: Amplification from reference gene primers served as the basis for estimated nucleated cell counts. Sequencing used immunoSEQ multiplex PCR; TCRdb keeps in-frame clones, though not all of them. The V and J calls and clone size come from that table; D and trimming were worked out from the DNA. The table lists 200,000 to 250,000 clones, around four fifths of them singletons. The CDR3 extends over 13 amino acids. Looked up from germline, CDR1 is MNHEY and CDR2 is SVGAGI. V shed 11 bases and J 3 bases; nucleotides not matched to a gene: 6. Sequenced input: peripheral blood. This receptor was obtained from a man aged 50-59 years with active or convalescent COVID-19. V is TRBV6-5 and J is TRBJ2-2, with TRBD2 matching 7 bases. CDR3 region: CACGRGDTGELFF. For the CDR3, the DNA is TGTGCCTGCGGCCGGGGGGACACCGGGGAGCTGTTTTTT.